Following are 23 T cell receptor beta chains from one sample sequenced in a study of response to subunit inactivated influenza vaccine (dated by TCRdb to the late 2010s). Libraries came from RT-PCR. The sequencer listed for this sample is Illumina HiSeq 2500. In-frame beta chains were kept once TCRdb had trimmed the public reads at Q25 with fastp and called clones with MiXCR. Each entry is one CDR3 protein sequence, shown with its most common DNA and genes. The sample contains approximately 290,000 distinct CDR3 sequences, roughly 22% of them found a single time. In total, the top ten clones hold 10% of the sample. The sample in question was PBMCs from blood, obtained about 20 months after vaccination. The receptors shown here come from a man aged 50-75 years who received an inactivated influenza vaccine. Donor details come from another sample of the same person, matched by shared clones.

This clonotype showed up just a few times. The chain links TRBV6-1 to TRBJ1-2, with unresolved D. Germline-derived CDR1 and CDR2 are MNHNS and SASEGT. The CDR3 has 15 amino acids. Between the trimmed V and J ends, which lost 6 bases and 3 bases, there was a span of 17 bases. CDR3 in DNA: TGTGCCAGCAGGACCCCGCACCGGGGTGACTATGGCTACACCTTC. Protein: CASRTPHRGDYGYTF.

This clonotype has a handful of counts. The chain joins TRBV6-2 or TRBV6-3 to TRBJ1-2; a weak D match, TRBD1 (5 bases). V was clipped by 3 bases and J by 4 bases, with 21 bases between them. The CDR3 consists of 17 residues. The V gene's germline CDR1 is MNHEY and CDR2 SVGEGT. CDR3 in amino acids: CASSYIRGPEEVYGYTF. As DNA, the CDR3 is TGTGCCAGCAGTTATATTAGGGGCCCAGAAGAGGTCTATGGCTACACCTTC.

The rearrangement uses TRBV27 and TRBJ2-3; no clear D. V was shortened by 3 bases and J by 0 bases, with 22 bases between the two germline ends. The CDR3 covers 19 residues. Looked up from germline, CDR1 is MNHEY and CDR2 is SMNVEV (reference sequence). The DNA of the CDR3 is TGTGCCAGCAGTTTGTCGGAACCAAAGAGGCCCCTCAGCACAGATACGCAGTATTTT. Amino acids: CASSLSEPKRPLSTDTQYF.

The chain combines TRBV5-6 with TRBJ1-1, with no clear D. CDR1 and CDR2 from the germline V gene are SGHDT and YYEEEE. The V end lost 0 bases, the J end lost 2 bases, and 11 bases lay between the germline ends. This CDR3 is 15 amino acids long. The CDR3, as DNA: TGTGCCAGCAGCTTGGAGCTCGAGGGTAACACTGAAGCTTTCTTT. It translates to CASSLELEGNTEAFF.

In its sample, this clonotype was seen a few times. The chain links TRBV3-1 to TRBJ1-5, with TRBD1 identical over 11 bases. V shed 5 bases, J shed 11 bases, and the junction held 11 bases outside the gene matches. The germline gives CDR1 LGHDT, CDR2 YNNKEL (reference sequence). The CDR3 is made up of 15 amino acids. DNA for the CDR3: TGTGCCAGCAGCATAGGACAGGGGGCCGTCATTACCCAGCATTTT. Translated, it gives CASSIGQGAVITQHF.

This clonotype was detected a few times. The chain employs TRBV3-1 and TRBJ2-1, with 10 positions matching TRBD2. Trimming took 5 bases from V and 6 from J; bases not matched to a gene: 7. Germline values: CDR1 LGHDT, CDR2 YNNKEL (reference sequence). The CDR3 consists of 15 residues. The DNA of the CDR3 is TGTGCCAGCAGCTTTACCAGCGGGAGGGCCAATGAGCAGTTCTTC. Amino acids: CASSFTSGRANEQFF.

The CDR3 loop reads CASSSGGIYTEAFF. The DNA of the CDR3 is TGCGCCAGCAGCTCGGGGGGTATTTACACTGAAGCTTTCTTT. The chain couples TRBV5-1 to TRBJ1-1, with a possible D match to TRBD1 (5 bases). The CDR3 has 14 amino acids. CDR1 is SGHRS and CDR2 is YFSETQ in the germline V gene. V was cut by 3 bases and J by 3 bases, with 12 bases left in between.

The table lists this clonotype with a few counts. V usage is TRBV15 and J usage is TRBJ2-1; D remains ambiguous. Per the germline V gene, CDR1 is LNHNV and CDR2 is YYDKDF (reference sequence). The CDR3 contains 13 residues. V dropped 4 bases and J dropped 0 bases, with 4 bases sitting between them. The CDR3 region has the DNA TGTGCCACCAGCAACCGCTCCTACAATGAGCAGTTCTTC. Translation: CATSNRSYNEQFF.

The chain combines TRBV7-9 with TRBJ1-4; D uncertain. Trimming removed 5 bases at V and 8 bases at J, with 6 bases between. Germline V gene data show CDR1 as SEHNR and CDR2 as FQNEAQ (reference sequence). The CDR3 totals 11 residues. The CDR3 sequence is CASSRGEKLFF. CDR3 in DNA: TGTGCCAGCAGCCGCGGGGAAAAACTGTTTTTT.

The CDR3 protein is CASSSRDRVHNEQFF. In nucleotides, the CDR3 is TGTGCCAGCAGCAGCCGGGACAGGGTCCACAATGAGCAGTTCTTC. V usage is TRBV7-8 and J usage is TRBJ2-1; 9 bases match TRBD1. The CDR3 spans 15 residues. The ends lost 5 bases at V and 5 bases at J; junction bases unmatched: 7. Per germline, CDR1 SGHVS and CDR2 FQNEAQ.

The rearrangement links TRBV11-1 to TRBJ2-1, with D tentatively TRBD1 or TRBD2 (5 bases each). V was clipped by 1 base and J by 4 bases, with 20 bases between them. CDR3 size: 18 residues. The germline V gene encodes CDR1 SGHAT and CDR2 FQDESV (reference sequence). The CDR3 spells CASSLGVLRGHVYNEQFF. The CDR3 nucleotides read TGTGCCAGCAGCTTAGGGGTTTTGAGGGGCCACGTATACAATGAGCAGTTCTTC.

This clonotype was observed a few times. V is TRBV11-2 and J is TRBJ2-1; D unclear. The germline V gene encodes CDR1 SGHAT and CDR2 FQNNGV. The V gene lost 3 bases and the J gene lost 10 bases, with 10 bases spanning the gap. The CDR3 totals 12 residues. CDR3 nucleotides: TGTGCCAGCAGCTTTGCGACCCTAGAGCAGTTCTTC. Protein product: CASSFATLEQFF. The full variable domain, in which reference TRBV11-2 and TRBJ2-1 provide the parts outside the CDR3, is EAGVAQSPRYKIIEKRQSVAFWCNPISGHATLYWYQQILGQGPKLLIQFQNNGVVDDSQLPKDRFSAERLKGVDSTLKIQPAKLEDSAVYLCASSFATLEQFFGPGTRLTVL.

Only a few counts were recorded for this clonotype. The rearrangement joins TRBV30 to TRBJ1-5; D is unclear. There are 13 residues in the CDR3. Germline V gene lookup returns CDR1 GTSNPN and CDR2 SVGIG (reference sequence). V was trimmed by 0 bases and J by 4 bases, leaving 7 bases between them. This CDR3 reads CAWSVHRNQPQHF. Here the CDR3 DNA reads TGTGCCTGGAGTGTACACCGTAATCAGCCCCAGCATTTT.

The rearrangement links TRBV12-3 or TRBV12-4 to TRBJ1-1; 7 nucleotides agree with TRBD1. V lost 5 bases to trimming and J lost 4 bases; unmatched junction nucleotides: 10. CDR3 length equals 15 residues. The CDR3 DNA is TGTGCCAGCAGTCAGCGGACAGGCACGCTCACTGAAGCTTTCTTT. This codes for CASSQRTGTLTEAFF.

In the case of this clonotype: A read error may account for a junction end that differs from germline. V and J are TRBV4-3 and TRBJ1-1; 8 positions agree with TRBD1. The CDR3 totals 13 residues. Germline CDR1 is LGHNA and CDR2 is YSLEER. For the CDR3, the DNA is TGCGCCAGCAGCCTAACAGGGGGAACTGTAGCTTTCTTT. Encoded protein: CASSLTGGTVAFF.

This clonotype was picked up a small number of times. The chain is built from TRBV12-3 or TRBV12-4 and TRBJ1-5; the D gene is possibly TRBD1 (6 bases). V gave up 3 bases and J gave up 5 bases, with 8 bases separating them. The CDR3 covers 13 residues. CDR3 sequence: CASSLGQDQPQHF. Here the CDR3 DNA reads TGTGCCAGCAGTTTGGGACAAGATCAGCCCCAGCATTTT.

There are many counts of this clonotype. The V call is TRBV6-2 or TRBV6-3, the J call TRBJ1-2; perhaps TRBD1 as D (6 bases). V lost 6 bases, J lost 2 bases, and 13 bases lay in between. This CDR3 spans 14 amino acids. Germline CDR1 is MNHEY and CDR2 is SVGEGT. The CDR3 nucleotides are TGTGCCAGCAGCCAAGGGACATCCAACTATGGCTACACCTTC. Protein product: CASSQGTSNYGYTF.

There are many counts of this clonotype. V usage is TRBV7-9 and J usage is TRBJ1-2; possible D gene TRBD1, 5 bases. The V gene's germline CDR1 is SEHNR and CDR2 FQNEAQ (reference sequence). V was clipped by 4 bases and J by 4 bases, with 19 bases between them. The CDR3 has 16 residues. This CDR3 reads CASSSPFVGGGYGYTF. The DNA for the CDR3 is TGTGCCAGCAGCTCTCCTTTTGTTGGCGGGGGCTATGGCTACACCTTC.

This clonotype occurred many times. The rearrangement joins TRBV7-2 to TRBJ1-5; D ambiguous. This CDR3 is 13 amino acids long. Germline V lookup: CDR1 SGHTA, CDR2 FQGNSA. Between the trimmed V and J ends, which lost 5 bases and 0 bases, there was a span of 5 bases. CDR3 bases: TGTGCCAGCAGCGGATTTAGCAATCAGCCCCAGCATTTT. This gives the protein CASSGFSNQPQHF.

This clonotype was recorded a few times. The rearrangement uses TRBV14 and TRBJ1-6, with D unresolved. The length of the CDR3 is 14 residues. Trimming removed 0 bases from V and 10 bases from J, with 10 bases in between. CDR1 and CDR2 (germline): SGHDN, FVKESK. CDR3 region: CASSQEIRLSPLHF. The CDR3 region has the DNA TGTGCCAGCAGCCAAGAGATCAGACTCTCACCCCTCCACTTT.

V and J are TRBV5-5 and TRBJ1-4; TRBD1 agrees at 7 bases. The germline V gene encodes CDR1 SGHKS and CDR2 YYEKEE (reference sequence). J was trimmed by 8 bases and V by 4 bases; bases with no gene match: 11. The CDR3 spans 15 residues. The chain's CDR3 is CASSPDGTVQEKLFF. The DNA for the CDR3 is TGTGCCAGCAGCCCCGACGGGACAGTCCAAGAAAAACTGTTTTTT.

V usage is TRBV6-2 or TRBV6-3 and J usage is TRBJ1-2, with unresolved D. CDR3 length: 18 amino acids. The germline gives CDR1 MNHEY, CDR2 SVGEGT. V was trimmed by 6 bases and J by 3 bases, leaving 26 bases between them. CDR3 nucleotide sequence: TGTGCCAGCAGACACCTATGGGAGGCGGGTCTATTGGACTATGGCTACACCTTC. It encodes CASRHLWEAGLLDYGYTF.

The chain is built from TRBV20-1 and TRBJ1-2, with 9 bases aligning to TRBD1. In germline, CDR1 is DFQATT, CDR2 SNEGSKA (reference sequence). The length of the CDR3 is 14 residues. J lost 0 bases, V lost 6 bases, and 5 bases had no gene match. The CDR3 sequence is CSAPGQGTNYGYTF. CDR3 coding DNA: TGCAGTGCCCCTGGACAGGGGACTAACTATGGCTACACCTTC.